Below, 17 T cell receptor beta chains from the same sample are listed, as sequenced in a study of blood T cell repertoires in COVID-19. Libraries were prepared by immunoSEQ multiplex PCR; TCRdb keeps only in-frame clonotypes and omits some of them. The sample records 250,000 to 350,000 clones, 90% being singletons. Input material: PBMCs or T cells enriched from blood (not recorded which). Source of these receptors: a man aged 55 to 70 who had recovered from COVID-19.

The chain uses TRBV4-1 and TRBJ1-4; 10 nucleotides line up with TRBD1. Per germline, CDR1 MGHRA and CDR2 YSYEKL. The CDR3 totals 12 residues. V shed 6 bases, J shed 13 bases, and the junction held 5 bases outside the gene matches. The chain's CDR3 is CASSRQGASLFF. CDR3 sequence (DNA): TGCGCCAGCAGTCGACAGGGGGCTTCACTGTTTTTT.

This chain joins TRBV15 and TRBJ2-7; TRBD2 matches at 9 bases. This CDR3 spans 15 amino acids. Germline V gives CDR1 LNHNV, CDR2 YYDKDF (reference sequence). J was trimmed by 7 bases and V by 5 bases; bases with no gene match: 12. The CDR3: CATSRGLAGAWEQYF. CDR3 nucleotides: TGTGCCACCAGCCGGGGATTAGCGGGAGCTTGGGAGCAGTACTTC.

Written as DNA, the CDR3 is TGTGCCAGCGGCGGCGCAAACAACTATGGCTACACCTTC. Residues: CASGGANNYGYTF. The V call is TRBV7-9, the J call TRBJ1-2, with D unresolved. CDR1 and CDR2 (germline): SEHNR, FQNEAQ (reference sequence). The V end was cut by 8 bases, the J end by 2 bases, with 12 bases between. This CDR3 has 13 residues.

The chain employs TRBV7-3 and TRBJ2-3, with 10 bases lining up with TRBD2. Germline V lookup: CDR1 SGHTA, CDR2 FQGTGA. This CDR3 is built from 17 residues. With 2 bases clipped from V and 5 bases from J, the junction kept 10 bases outside the gene matches. The CDR3 protein is CASSLGRLAGAIDTQYF. The CDR3 nucleotides are TGTGCCAGCAGCTTAGGGAGGCTAGCGGGAGCGATAGATACGCAGTATTTT.

This clone was recorded only once. V and J are TRBV5-1 and TRBJ2-3; D gene unclear. Germline V gives CDR1 SGHRS, CDR2 YFSETQ. CDR3 length: 14 residues. V was shortened by 1 base and J by 0 bases, with 6 bases between the two germline ends. The CDR3 loop is CASSLHSSTDTQYF. In DNA form, the CDR3 reads TGCGCCAGCAGCTTGCATAGTAGCACAGATACGCAGTATTTT.

The genes are TRBV7-2 and TRBJ2-3, with D maybe TRBD2 (6 bases). V was cut by 11 bases and J by 0 bases, with 12 bases left in between. The length of the CDR3 is 13 residues. Germline CDR1 reads SGHTA; CDR2 reads FQGNSA. Written as DNA, the CDR3 is TGTGCCTCCAGGGAGGTCAGCACAGATACGCAGTATTTT. As protein: CASREVSTDTQYF.

V and J are TRBV3-1 (or the pseudogene TRBV3-2) and TRBJ1-2; D gene uncertain. Germline V gene data show CDR1 as LGHDT and CDR2 as YNNKEL (reference sequence). CDR3 length equals 12 residues. Trimming stripped 2 bases from V and 5 bases from J, with 6 bases between. The CDR3 nucleotides read TGTGCCAGCAGCCAACGGGAGTATGGCTACACCTTC. Its translation is CASSQREYGYTF.

This rearrangement joins TRBV5-5 to TRBJ2-5, with TRBD2 as a possible D gene (5 bases). Trimming removed 2 bases at V and 5 bases at J, with 10 bases between. This CDR3 has 13 residues. CDR1 is SGHKS and CDR2 is YYEKEE in the germline V gene (reference sequence). The CDR3 DNA is TGTGCCAGCAGCTTCGGGATAGGGGAGACCCAGTACTTC. Its translation: CASSFGIGETQYF.

The V call is TRBV5-1, the J call TRBJ1-5; D is perhaps TRBD1 (6 bases). This CDR3 has 14 residues. The V and J ends lost 1 base and 4 bases respectively, with 9 bases between them. Germline-derived CDR1 and CDR2 are SGHRS and YFSETQ. The DNA for the CDR3 is TGCGCCAGCAGCTTGACAGGGCCGAATCAGCCCCAGCATTTT. It codes for CASSLTGPNQPQHF.

The J gene is TRBJ1-6, the V gene TRBV27; 9 bases match TRBD1. Losses at the gene ends were 2 bases for V and 7 bases for J; bases not matched to a gene: 6. Germline V gives CDR1 MNHEY, CDR2 SMNVEV (reference sequence). CDR3 length equals 16 residues. As DNA, the CDR3 is TGTGCCAGCAGTTTACCCCGGGACAGGGTCAATTCACCCCTCCACTTT. Translated, it gives CASSLPRDRVNSPLHF.

This chain links TRBV19 with TRBJ2-7, with a tentative D call TRBD1 (5 bases). V was cut by 4 bases and J by 0 bases, with 10 bases left in between. Germline CDR1 is LNHDA and CDR2 is SQIVND (reference sequence). This CDR3 has 14 amino acids. CDR3 DNA sequence: TGTGCCAGTAGTAGCGGAAGGGGCTCCTACGAGCAGTACTTC. Its protein is CASSSGRGSYEQYF. The entire variable domain, with the rest obtained from reference TRBV19 and TRBJ2-7, is as follows: DGGITQSPKYLFRKEGQNVTLSCEQNLNHDAMYWYRQDPGQGLRLIYYSQIVNDFQKGDIAEGYSVSREKKESFPLTVTSAQKNPTAFYLCASSSGRGSYEQYFGPGTRLTVT.

The J gene is TRBJ2-2, the V gene TRBV2; TRBD2 agrees at 9 bases. The CDR3 length is 16 residues. Trimming cost V 4 bases and J 7 bases; bases outside gene matches: 10. The V gene's germline CDR1 is SNHLY and CDR2 FYNNEI. The CDR3 sequence is CASSAGGRAGGGELFF. The CDR3 nucleotides are TGTGCCAGCAGTGCGGGCGGGAGGGCCGGTGGCGGGGAGCTGTTTTTT. The variable domain in full, completed from reference TRBV2 and TRBJ2-2, reads EPEVTQTPSHQVTQMGQEVILRCVPISNHLYFYWYRQILGQKVEFLVSFYNNEISEKSEIFDDQFSVERPDGSNFTLKIRSTKLEDSAMYFCASSAGGRAGGGELFFGEGSRLTVL.

The chain employs TRBV10-1 and TRBJ2-7; TRBD1 is a possible D gene (6 bases). CDR1 and CDR2 from the germline V gene are WNHNN and SYGVQD (reference sequence). Deletions cut 4 bases from V and 1 base from J, with 11 bases between. The CDR3 is 14 residues long. In DNA, the CDR3 is TGCGCCAGCAGTGCAGACAGGTTATCCTACGAGCAGTACTTC. Translated: CASSADRLSYEQYF.

This clone was seen only once. The CDR3: CALPRVKRDISTDTQYF. The CDR3, as DNA: TGTGCCTTGCCCAGGGTAAAGCGGGATATTAGCACAGATACGCAGTATTTT. The chain couples TRBV30 to TRBJ2-3, with 7 bases that match TRBD2. The ends lost 7 bases at V and 0 bases at J; junction bases unmatched: 16. CDR1 is GTSNPN and CDR2 is SVGIG in the germline V gene (reference sequence). This CDR3 has 17 amino acids.

V usage is TRBV2 and J usage is TRBJ1-5; D unclear. This CDR3 has 12 amino acids. The germline CDR1 and CDR2 sequences are SNHLY and FYNNEI. Trimming stripped 1 base from V and 9 bases from J, with 7 bases between. Written as DNA, the CDR3 is TGTGCCAGCAGTGAAGAACATCCGCCCCAGCATTTT. Its translation is CASSEEHPPQHF.

V and J are TRBV11-3 and TRBJ1-1, with 10 bases matching TRBD1. Germline CDR1 SGHNT, CDR2 YENEEA. The V and J ends lost 5 bases and 4 bases, in that order; junction bases with no gene match: 4. The CDR3 has 14 residues. CDR3 sequence (DNA): TGTGCCAGCAGCCCTCGGGACAGGGGCACTGAAGCTTTCTTT. Its protein is CASSPRDRGTEAFF.

The chain couples TRBV12-3 or TRBV12-4 to TRBJ1-1; TRBD1 aligns across 7 bases. This CDR3 is built from 13 residues. Unmatched junction bases numbered 7, after V lost 6 bases and J lost 6 bases. In DNA, the CDR3 is TGTGCCAGCAGCCCACAGGGGAGGTCTGAAGCTTTCTTT. This translates into CASSPQGRSEAFF.